This is a list of T cell receptor beta chains from one sample in a study of shared clonotypes between healthy human individuals. Only in-frame clones appear in the TCRdb table, and some are missing; sequencing was by immunoSEQ multiplex PCR. The repertoire holds about 700,000 clones, with around 92% as singletons. Sequencing was carried out using naive CD8+ T cells sorted from blood. The receptors were sampled from a man aged 25-40 years in good health. CDR3s include the opening cysteine and the closing phenylalanine or tryptophan. The D gene is left open where the match is weak. Size tells how often a clone was seen (once, few, many) or the class of an expanded clone, and some rows leave it out.

V: TRBV30
J: TRBJ2-1
D: NA
size: NA
CDR3: CAWSVLSFNEQFF
DNA: TGTGCCTGGAGTGTACTATCCTTCAATGAGCAGTTCTTC

V: TRBV5-4
J: TRBJ2-1
D: NA
size: NA
CDR3: CASSIVGGVSYNEQFF
DNA: TGTGCCAGCAGCATTGTGGGCGGGGTTTCCTACAATGAGCAGTTCTTC

V: TRBV5-5
J: TRBJ2-7
D: NA
size: NA
CDR3: CASSVRGGFDEQYF
DNA: TGTGCCAGCAGCGTCAGGGGAGGGTTCGACGAGCAGTACTTC

V: TRBV4-1
J: TRBJ2-5
D: NA
size: NA
CDR3: CASSQEYRKETQYF
DNA: TGCGCCAGCAGCCAAGAGTACAGGAAAGAGACCCAGTACTTC

V: TRBV7-3
J: TRBJ1-1
D: NA
size: NA
CDR3: CASSSSPNTEAFF
DNA: TGTGCCAGCAGCTCCTCGCCGAACACTGAAGCTTTCTTT

V: TRBV27
J: TRBJ2-7
D: NA
size: NA
CDR3: CASSLGGSYEQYF
DNA: TGTGCCAGCAGTTTGGGTGGGTCCTACGAGCAGTACTTC

V: TRBV7-2
J: TRBJ2-1
D: TRBD2
size: once
CDR3: CASSLGLLAVHNEQFF
DNA: TGTGCCAGCAGCTTAGGTTTGCTAGCGGTCCACAATGAGCAGTTCTTC

V: TRBV7-6
J: TRBJ2-2
D: TRBD1
size: NA
CDR3: CASSSDLTGPDTGELFF
DNA: TGTGCCAGCAGCTCTGACCTGACAGGGCCCGACACCGGGGAGCTGTTTTTT

V: TRBV4-3
J: TRBJ2-1
D: NA
size: NA
CDR3: CASSQGLGGRGGNEQFF
DNA: TGCGCCAGCAGCCAAGGGCTGGGTGGGAGAGGGGGGAATGAGCAGTTCTTC

V: TRBV27
J: TRBJ2-7
D: NA
size: once
CDR3: CASRKPSTYEQYF
DNA: TGTGCCAGCAGGAAACCCTCCACCTACGAGCAGTACTTC

V: TRBV5-5
J: TRBJ1-3
D: NA
size: NA
CDR3: CASSFREENTIYF
DNA: TGTGCCAGCAGCTTCAGGGAGGAAAACACCATATATTTT

V: TRBV7-9
J: TRBJ2-2
D: NA
size: once
CDR3: CASSSFLGGGDTGELFF
DNA: TGTGCCAGCAGCAGCTTCCTCGGAGGGGGGGACACCGGGGAGCTGTTTTTT

V: TRBV6-6
J: TRBJ2-2
D: NA
size: NA
CDR3: CASCLLVDVELFF
DNA: TGTGCCAGCTGCTTGTTGGTCGACGTGGAGCTGTTTTTT